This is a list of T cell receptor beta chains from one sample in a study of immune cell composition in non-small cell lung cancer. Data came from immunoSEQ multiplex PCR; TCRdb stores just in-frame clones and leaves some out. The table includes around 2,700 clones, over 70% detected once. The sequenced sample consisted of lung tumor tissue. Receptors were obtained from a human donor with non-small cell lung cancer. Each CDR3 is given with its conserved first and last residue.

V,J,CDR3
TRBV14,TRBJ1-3,CASSQLTGAYGNTIYF
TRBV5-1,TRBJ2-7,CASRSGTGNTAYEQYF
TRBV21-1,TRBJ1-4,CASSKTATNEKLFF
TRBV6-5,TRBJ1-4,CASKGGTGGEKLFF
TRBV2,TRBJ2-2,CASSGGPGTGELFF
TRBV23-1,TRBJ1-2,CASSQSPGVTNYGYTF
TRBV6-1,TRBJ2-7,CASSESLYEQYF
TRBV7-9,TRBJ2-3,CASSFRLAGGPSTDTQYF
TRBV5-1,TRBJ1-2,CASSRDSNYGYTF
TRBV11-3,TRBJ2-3,CASSLRSTDTQYF
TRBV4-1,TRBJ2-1,CASSQQLRGGIDEQFF
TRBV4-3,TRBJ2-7,CASSQEGGGCYEQYF
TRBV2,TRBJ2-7,CASSEQGLPGYEQYF
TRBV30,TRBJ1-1,CAWSPRRGTEAFF
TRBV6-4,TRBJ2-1,CASSARGGASDEQFF
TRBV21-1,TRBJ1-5,CASTFPREPQHF
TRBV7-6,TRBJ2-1,CASSSQGGSYNEQFF
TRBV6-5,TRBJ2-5,CASSYSTRKTQYF
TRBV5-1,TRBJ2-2,CASSFGQSTGELFF
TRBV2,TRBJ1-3,CASSLEGFISGNTIYF
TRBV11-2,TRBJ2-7,CASSLGTGAPYEQYF
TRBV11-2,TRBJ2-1,CASRGADVEQFF
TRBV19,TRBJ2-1,CASTPPAGGSNEQFF
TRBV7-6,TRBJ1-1,CASSLRSTGNTEAFF
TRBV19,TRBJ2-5,CASSSGQGKETQYF
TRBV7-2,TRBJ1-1,CASSRLGVLSGTEAFF
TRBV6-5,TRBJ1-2,CASSYLSRTNYGYTF
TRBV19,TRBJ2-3,CASSIRRGASTDTQYF
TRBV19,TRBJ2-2,CASYPTSGGVLTGELFF
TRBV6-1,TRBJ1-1,CASGARQGNTEAFF
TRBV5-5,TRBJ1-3,CASSSPGTVAGNTIYF
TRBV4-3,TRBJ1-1,CASSQHFKNTEAFF
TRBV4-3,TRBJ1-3,CASSQSRADYSGNTIYF
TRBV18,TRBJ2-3,CASSPYTDTQYF
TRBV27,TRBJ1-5,CASGAGGQGNQPQHF
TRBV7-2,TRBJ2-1,CASSLGGGWNEQFF
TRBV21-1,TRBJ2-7,CASSRDRGWNYEQYF
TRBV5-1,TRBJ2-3,CASSIGQVNADTQYF
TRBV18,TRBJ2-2,CASSPPTGLDTGELFF
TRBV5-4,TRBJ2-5,CASSGNGGADLETQYF
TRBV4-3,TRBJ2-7,CASSPATSGSSYEQYF
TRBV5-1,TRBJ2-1,CASSLERDSYNEQFF
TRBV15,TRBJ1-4,CATSRDGQGNEKLFF
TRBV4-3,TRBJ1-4,CASSQGGQPHGEKLFF
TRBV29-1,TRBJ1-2,CSAGGVDGYTF
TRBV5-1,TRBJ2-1,CASSSGLAGGRSALGEQFF
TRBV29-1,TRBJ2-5,CSVGGRASETQYF
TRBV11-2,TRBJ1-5,CASSLAGQPQHF
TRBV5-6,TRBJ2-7,CASSFQDRYEQYF